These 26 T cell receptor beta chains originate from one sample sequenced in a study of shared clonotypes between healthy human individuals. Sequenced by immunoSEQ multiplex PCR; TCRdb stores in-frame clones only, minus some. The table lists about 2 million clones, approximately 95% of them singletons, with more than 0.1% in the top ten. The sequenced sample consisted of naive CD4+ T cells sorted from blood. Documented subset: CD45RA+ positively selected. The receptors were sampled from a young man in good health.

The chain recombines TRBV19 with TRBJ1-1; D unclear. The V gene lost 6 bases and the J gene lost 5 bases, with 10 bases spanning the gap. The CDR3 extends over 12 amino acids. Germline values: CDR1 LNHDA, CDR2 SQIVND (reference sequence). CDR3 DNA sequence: TGTGCCAGTAGCGGCAGTGGGACTGAAGCTTTCTTT. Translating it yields CASSGSGTEAFF.

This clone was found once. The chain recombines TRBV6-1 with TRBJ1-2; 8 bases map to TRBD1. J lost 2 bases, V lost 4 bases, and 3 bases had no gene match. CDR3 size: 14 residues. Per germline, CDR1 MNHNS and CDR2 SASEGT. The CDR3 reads CASSGGQANYGYTF. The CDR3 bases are TGTGCCAGCAGTGGGGGACAGGCCAACTATGGCTACACCTTC.

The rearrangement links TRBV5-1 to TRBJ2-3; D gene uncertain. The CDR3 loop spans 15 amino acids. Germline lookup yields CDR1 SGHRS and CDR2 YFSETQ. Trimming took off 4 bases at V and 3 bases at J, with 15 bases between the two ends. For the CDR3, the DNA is TGCGCCAGCAGCCAGCGAGACATCTTTACAGATACGCAGTATTTT. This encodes CASSQRDIFTDTQYF.

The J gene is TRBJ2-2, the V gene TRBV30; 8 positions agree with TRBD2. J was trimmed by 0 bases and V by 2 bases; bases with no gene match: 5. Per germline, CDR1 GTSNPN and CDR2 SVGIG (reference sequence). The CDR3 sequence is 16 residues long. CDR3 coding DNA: TGTGCCTGGAGTAAGACTAGCGCGTCGAACACCGGGGAGCTGTTTTTT. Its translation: CAWSKTSASNTGELFF.

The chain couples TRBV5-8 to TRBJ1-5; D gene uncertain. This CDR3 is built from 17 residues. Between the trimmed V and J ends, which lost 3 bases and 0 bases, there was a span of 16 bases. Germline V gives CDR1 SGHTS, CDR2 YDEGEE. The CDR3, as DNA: TGTGCCAGCAGCTGGGCATCCCTCAGCGATAGCAATCAGCCCCAGCATTTT. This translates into CASSWASLSDSNQPQHF.

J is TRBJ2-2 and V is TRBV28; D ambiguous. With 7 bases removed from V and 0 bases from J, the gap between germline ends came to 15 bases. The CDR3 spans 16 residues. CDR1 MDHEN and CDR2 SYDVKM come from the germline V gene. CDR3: CASMFALGANTGELFF. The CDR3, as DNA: TGTGCCAGCATGTTCGCCCTCGGAGCGAACACCGGGGAGCTGTTTTTT.

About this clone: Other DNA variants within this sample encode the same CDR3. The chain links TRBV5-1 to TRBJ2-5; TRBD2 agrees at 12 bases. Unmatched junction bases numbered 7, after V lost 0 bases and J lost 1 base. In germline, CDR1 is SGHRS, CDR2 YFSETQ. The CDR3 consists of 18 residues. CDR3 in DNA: TGCGCCAGCAGCTTGGGTCGGACTAGCGGGGAGATCCAAGAGACCCAGTACTTC. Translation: CASSLGRTSGEIQETQYF.

The CDR3 reads CASSLVGRGNTIYF. The CDR3 coding sequence is TGTGCCAGCAGCTTAGTGGGTCGGGGAAACACCATATATTTT. The chain recombines TRBV11-2 with TRBJ1-3, with unresolved D. Trimming took off 1 base at V and 4 bases at J, with 8 bases between the two ends. The CDR3 sequence is 14 residues long. Germline V gene data show CDR1 as SGHAT and CDR2 as FQNNGV.

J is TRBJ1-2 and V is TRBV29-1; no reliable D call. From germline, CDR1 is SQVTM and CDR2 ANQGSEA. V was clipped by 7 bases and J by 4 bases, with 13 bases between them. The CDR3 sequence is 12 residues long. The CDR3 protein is CSAQLGGYGYTF. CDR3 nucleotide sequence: TGCAGCGCCCAGTTGGGCGGCTATGGCTACACCTTC.

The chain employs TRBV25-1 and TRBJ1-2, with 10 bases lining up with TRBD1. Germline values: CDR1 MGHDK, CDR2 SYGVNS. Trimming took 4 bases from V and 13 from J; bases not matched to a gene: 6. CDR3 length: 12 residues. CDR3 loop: CASSGGQGRFTF. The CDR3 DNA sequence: TGTGCCAGCAGTGGGGGACAGGGGAGATTCACCTTC.

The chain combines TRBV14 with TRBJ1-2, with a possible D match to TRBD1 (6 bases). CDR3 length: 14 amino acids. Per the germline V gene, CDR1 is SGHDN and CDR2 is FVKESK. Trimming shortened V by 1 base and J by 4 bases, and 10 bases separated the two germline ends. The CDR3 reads CASSQAGASYGYTF. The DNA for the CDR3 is TGTGCCAGCAGCCAAGCGGGGGCGAGCTATGGCTACACCTTC.

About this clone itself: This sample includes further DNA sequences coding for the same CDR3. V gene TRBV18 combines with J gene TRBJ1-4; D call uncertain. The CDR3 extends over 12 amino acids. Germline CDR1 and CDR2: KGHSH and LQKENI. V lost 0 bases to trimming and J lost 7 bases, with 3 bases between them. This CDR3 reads CASSPPGEKLFF. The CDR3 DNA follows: TGTGCCAGCTCACCACCGGGTGAAAAACTGTTTTTT.

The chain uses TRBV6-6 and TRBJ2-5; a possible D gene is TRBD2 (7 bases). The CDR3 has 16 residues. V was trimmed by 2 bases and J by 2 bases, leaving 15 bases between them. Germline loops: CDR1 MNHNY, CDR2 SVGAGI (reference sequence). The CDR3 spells CASSYGLGRGQETQYF. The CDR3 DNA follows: TGTGCCAGCAGTTACGGGCTAGGGAGGGGGCAAGAGACCCAGTACTTC.

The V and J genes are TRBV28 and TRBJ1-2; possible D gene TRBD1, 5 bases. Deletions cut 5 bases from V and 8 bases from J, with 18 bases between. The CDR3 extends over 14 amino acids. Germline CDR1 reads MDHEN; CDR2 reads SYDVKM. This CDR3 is CASSPRGRGYGYTF. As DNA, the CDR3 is TGTGCCAGCAGTCCGCGGGGGAGGGGCTACGGCTACACCTTC.

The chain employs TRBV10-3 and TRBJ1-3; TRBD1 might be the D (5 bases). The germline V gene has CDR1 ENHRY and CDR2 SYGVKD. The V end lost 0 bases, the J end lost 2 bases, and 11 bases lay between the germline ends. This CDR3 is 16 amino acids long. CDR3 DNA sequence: TGTGCCATCAGTGAGTCCAGGGTCAGGACTGGAAACACCATATATTTT. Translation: CAISESRVRTGNTIYF.

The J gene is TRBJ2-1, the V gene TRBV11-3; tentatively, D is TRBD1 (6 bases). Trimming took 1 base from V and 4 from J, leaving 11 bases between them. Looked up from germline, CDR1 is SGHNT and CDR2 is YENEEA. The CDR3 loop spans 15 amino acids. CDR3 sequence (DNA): TGTGCCAGCAGCTTAGGCCAGGGGCTATACAATGAGCAGTTCTTC. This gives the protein CASSLGQGLYNEQFF.

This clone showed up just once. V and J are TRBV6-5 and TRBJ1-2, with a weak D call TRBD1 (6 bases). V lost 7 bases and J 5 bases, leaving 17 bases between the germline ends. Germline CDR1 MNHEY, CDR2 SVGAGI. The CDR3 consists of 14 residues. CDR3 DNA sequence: TGTGCCAGCATGCCGGACAGTAGGATTTATGGCTACACCTTC. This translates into CASMPDSRIYGYTF.

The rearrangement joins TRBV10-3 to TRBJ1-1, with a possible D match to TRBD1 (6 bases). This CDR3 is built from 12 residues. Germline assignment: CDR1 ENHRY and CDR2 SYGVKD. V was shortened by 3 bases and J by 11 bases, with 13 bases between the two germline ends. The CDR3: CAISDYLGHAFF. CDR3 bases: TGTGCCATCAGTGACTATTTGGGACACGCTTTCTTT.

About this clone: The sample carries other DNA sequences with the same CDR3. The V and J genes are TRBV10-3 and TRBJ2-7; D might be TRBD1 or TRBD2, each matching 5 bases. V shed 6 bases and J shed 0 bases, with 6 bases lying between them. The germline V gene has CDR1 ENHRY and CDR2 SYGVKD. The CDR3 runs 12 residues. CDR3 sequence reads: CAIRGPSYEQYF. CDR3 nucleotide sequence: TGTGCCATCAGGGGACCCTCCTACGAGCAGTACTTC.

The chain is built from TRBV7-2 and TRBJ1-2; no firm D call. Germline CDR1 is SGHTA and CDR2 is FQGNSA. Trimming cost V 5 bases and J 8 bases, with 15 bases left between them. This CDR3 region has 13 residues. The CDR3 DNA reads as TGTGCCAGCAGCCTGGCCCCGGCGCGGGGCTACACCTTC. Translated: CASSLAPARGYTF.

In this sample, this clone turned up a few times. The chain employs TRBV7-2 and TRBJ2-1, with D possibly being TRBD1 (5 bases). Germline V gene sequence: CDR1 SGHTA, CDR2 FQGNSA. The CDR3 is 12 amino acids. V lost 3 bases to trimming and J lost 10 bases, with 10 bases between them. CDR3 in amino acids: CASSLGLWEQFF. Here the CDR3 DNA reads TGTGCCAGCAGCTTGGGGCTGTGGGAGCAGTTCTTC.

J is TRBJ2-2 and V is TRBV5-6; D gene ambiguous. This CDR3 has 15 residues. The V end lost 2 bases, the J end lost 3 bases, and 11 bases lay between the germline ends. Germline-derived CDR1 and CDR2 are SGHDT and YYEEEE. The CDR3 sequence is CASSFRAIDTGELFF. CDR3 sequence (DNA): TGTGCCAGCAGCTTTAGGGCGATTGACACCGGGGAGCTGTTTTTT.

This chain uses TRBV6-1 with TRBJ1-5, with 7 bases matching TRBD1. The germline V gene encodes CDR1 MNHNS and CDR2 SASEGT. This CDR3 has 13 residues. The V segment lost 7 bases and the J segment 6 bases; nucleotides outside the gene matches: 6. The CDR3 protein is CASTLTGRQPQHF. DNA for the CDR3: TGTGCCAGCACCCTGACAGGGCGTCAGCCCCAGCATTTT.

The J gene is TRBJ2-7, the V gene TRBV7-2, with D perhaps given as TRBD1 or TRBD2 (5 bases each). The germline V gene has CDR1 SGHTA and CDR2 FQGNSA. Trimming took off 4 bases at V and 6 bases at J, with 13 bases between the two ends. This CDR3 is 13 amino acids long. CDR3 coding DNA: TGTGCCAGCAGCTCGGGGCCGGGGACCGAGCAGTACTTC. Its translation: CASSSGPGTEQYF.

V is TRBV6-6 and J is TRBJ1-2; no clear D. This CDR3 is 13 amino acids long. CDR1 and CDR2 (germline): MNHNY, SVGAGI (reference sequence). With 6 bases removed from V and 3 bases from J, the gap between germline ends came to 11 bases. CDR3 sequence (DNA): TGTGCCAGCAGACTACCCGTTTACTATGGCTACACCTTC. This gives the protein CASRLPVYYGYTF.

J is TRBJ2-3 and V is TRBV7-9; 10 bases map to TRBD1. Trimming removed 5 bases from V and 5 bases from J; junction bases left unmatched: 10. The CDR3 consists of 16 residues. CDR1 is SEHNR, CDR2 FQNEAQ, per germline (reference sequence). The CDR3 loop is CASSPTGTGAGDTQYF. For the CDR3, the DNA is TGTGCCAGCAGCCCGACCGGGACAGGGGCAGGAGATACGCAGTATTTT. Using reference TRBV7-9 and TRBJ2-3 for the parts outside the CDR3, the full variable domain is DTGVSQNPRHKITKRGQNVTFRCDPISEHNRLYWYRQTLGQGPEFLTYFQNEAQLEKSRLLSDRFSAERPKGSFSTLEIQRTEQGDSAMYLCASSPTGTGAGDTQYFGPGTRLTVL.